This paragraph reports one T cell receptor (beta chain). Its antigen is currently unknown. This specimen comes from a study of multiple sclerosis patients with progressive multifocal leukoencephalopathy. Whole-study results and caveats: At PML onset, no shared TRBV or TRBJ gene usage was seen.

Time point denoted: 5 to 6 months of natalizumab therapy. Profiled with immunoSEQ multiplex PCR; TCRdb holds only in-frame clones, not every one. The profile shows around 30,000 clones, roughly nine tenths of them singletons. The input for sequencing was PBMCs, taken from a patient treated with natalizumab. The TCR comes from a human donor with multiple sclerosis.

CDR3 residues: CASSPRTVRLNTEAFF. The CDR3, as DNA: TGTGCCAGCAGCCCTCGGACCGTTAGGCTGAACACTGAAGCTTTCTTT. This sequence joins TRBV7-2 and TRBJ1-1, with D unclear. Germline CDR1 reads SGHTA; CDR2 reads FQGNSA. CDR3 length equals 16 residues. Trimming left V 5 bases short and J 0 bases short, with 16 bases between.